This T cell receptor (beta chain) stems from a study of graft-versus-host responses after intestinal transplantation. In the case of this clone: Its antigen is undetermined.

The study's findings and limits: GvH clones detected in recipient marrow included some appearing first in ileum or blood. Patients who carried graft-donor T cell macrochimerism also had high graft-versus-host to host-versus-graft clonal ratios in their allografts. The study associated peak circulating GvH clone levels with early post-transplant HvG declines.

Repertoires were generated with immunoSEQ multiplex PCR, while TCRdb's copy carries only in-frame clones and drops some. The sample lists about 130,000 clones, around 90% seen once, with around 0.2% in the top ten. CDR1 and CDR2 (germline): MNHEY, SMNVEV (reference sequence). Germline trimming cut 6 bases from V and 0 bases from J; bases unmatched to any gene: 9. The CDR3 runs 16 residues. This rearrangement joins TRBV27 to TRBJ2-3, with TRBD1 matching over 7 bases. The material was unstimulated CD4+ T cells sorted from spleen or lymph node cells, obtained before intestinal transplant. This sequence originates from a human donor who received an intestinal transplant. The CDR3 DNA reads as TGTGCCAGCAGAGATTACAGGGGTATTAGCACAGATACGCAGTATTTT. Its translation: CASRDYRGISTDTQYF.